These 24 T cell receptor beta chains were all obtained from the same sample, sequenced in a study of vaccination effects on CD4 cells after COVID-19. Their target antigens are unknown. TCRdb's copy holds only in-frame clones and misses some; the assay was immunoSEQ multiplex PCR. The data show tens of thousands of clones, around 78% seen once. Antigen-specific CD4+ T cells were first expanded with viral peptide pools by the ViraFEST assay and only then sequenced. The culture ran for roughly ten days before CD4+ T cells were isolated. Everyone in the study got two shots of either the BNT162b2 or mRNA-1273 vaccine. Source: CD4+ T cells from PBMCs cultured with HCoV-229E spike peptides, taken after COVID-19 vaccination. These TCRs come from a human donor who received a COVID-19 vaccine.

The V gene is TRBV18, the J gene TRBJ2-3, with D unresolved. Trimming stripped 3 bases from V and 4 bases from J, with 8 bases between. Germline lookup yields CDR1 KGHSH and CDR2 LQKENI. The CDR3 sequence is 13 residues long. CDR3 bases: TGTGCCAGCTCACCCCTTCGAGCAGATACGCAGTATTTT. Its protein product is CASSPLRADTQYF.

The chain carries TRBV29-1 and TRBJ2-2; the match to TRBD2 covers 8 bases. The CDR3 totals 16 residues. V was clipped by 7 bases and J by 6 bases; unmatched bases: 16. Germline V gene sequence: CDR1 SQVTM, CDR2 ANQGSEA. CDR3 DNA: TGCAGCGCATCGGGAGGGGGATTGGCAGAGGCCGGGGAGCTGTTTTTT. Translated, it gives CSASGGGLAEAGELFF.

The rearrangement uses TRBV6-1 and TRBJ1-2; D is ambiguous. Germline CDR1 reads MNHNS; CDR2 reads SASEGT. V was clipped by 0 bases and J by 1 base, with 0 bases between them. The CDR3 length is 12 residues. The CDR3 DNA sequence: TGTGCCAGCAGTGAAGCTAACTATGGCTACACCTTC. This codes for CASSEANYGYTF.

V is TRBV7-8 and J is TRBJ2-1; D is tentatively TRBD1 or TRBD2 (6 bases each). The CDR3 spans 17 residues. The V gene's germline CDR1 is SGHVS and CDR2 FQNEAQ. Trimming took off 3 bases at V and 7 bases at J, with 22 bases between the two ends. The CDR3 nucleotides read TGTGCCAGCAGCTTGGGGGGTCGGGGGCAATGGGAGAATGAGCAGTTCTTC. It specifies CASSLGGRGQWENEQFF.

The CDR3 here is CASSHQGLAGGGDTQYF. CDR3 nucleotide sequence: TGTGCCAGCAGCCATCAAGGACTAGCGGGGGGTGGAGATACGCAGTATTTT. The rearrangement links TRBV7-3 to TRBJ2-3; 14 bases are a match to TRBD2. The CDR3 is made up of 17 amino acids. Germline CDR1 is SGHTA and CDR2 is FQGTGA. V gave up 5 bases and J gave up 5 bases; unmatched junction bases: 9.

The V gene is TRBV3-1 (or the pseudogene TRBV3-2), the J gene TRBJ1-2, with D possibly being TRBD1 (6 bases). Trimming stripped 0 bases from V and 8 bases from J, with 16 bases between. Germline CDR1 is LGHDT and CDR2 is YNNKEL (reference sequence). The CDR3 extends over 15 amino acids. CDR3 region: CASSQDLGAEGGYTF. As DNA, the CDR3 is TGTGCCAGCAGCCAAGATCTGGGGGCGGAAGGAGGCTACACCTTC.

The chain has TRBV24-1 and TRBJ2-5; D not resolved. This CDR3 region has 12 residues. Germline V gene data show CDR1 as KGHDR and CDR2 as SFDVKD. Trimming shortened V by 4 bases and J by 4 bases, and 6 bases separated the two germline ends. Written as DNA, the CDR3 is TGTGCCACCAGTGACCCGTTAGAGACCCAGTACTTC. It encodes CATSDPLETQYF.

The chain recombines TRBV20-1 with TRBJ1-5; D is undetermined. The CDR3 is 14 residues long. V was shortened by 3 bases and J by 2 bases, with 11 bases between the two germline ends. Germline assignment: CDR1 DFQATT and CDR2 SNEGSKA (reference sequence). The CDR3 is CSASGSLGNQPQHF. CDR3 nucleotides: TGCAGTGCTAGTGGTAGTTTGGGCAATCAGCCCCAGCATTTT.

In its sample, this clone was seen once. The genes are TRBV29-1 and TRBJ1-2; TRBD1 is a possible D gene (5 bases). The CDR3 runs 15 residues. From germline, CDR1 is SQVTM and CDR2 ANQGSEA. The V end was cut by 4 bases, the J end by 8 bases, with 23 bases between. The CDR3 sequence is CSVGWGGTSKGGYTF. The CDR3 bases are TGCAGCGTTGGATGGGGCGGCACCTCTAAGGGGGGCTACACCTTC.

The chain recombines TRBV3-1 (or the pseudogene TRBV3-2) with TRBJ2-3, with D possibly matching TRBD2 (5 bases). CDR3 length: 14 residues. The ends were cut back, 2 bases at V and 1 base at J, with 7 bases in the middle. Germline V lookup: CDR1 LGHDT, CDR2 YNNKEL (reference sequence). CDR3 DNA sequence: TGTGCCAGCAGCCAAAGGACTGGCACAGATACGCAGTATTTT. This gives the protein CASSQRTGTDTQYF.

This chain connects TRBV28 to TRBJ1-1, with D hard to call. Germline V lookup: CDR1 MDHEN, CDR2 SYDVKM. The CDR3 has 12 residues. V was shortened by 9 bases and J by 7 bases, with 15 bases between the two germline ends. CDR3 nucleotide sequence: TGTGCCAGTCGCCCAGACGGTGGTGAAGCTTTCTTT. Translating gives CASRPDGGEAFF.

The chain has TRBV6-5 and TRBJ2-2; D ambiguous. Germline V CDR1 and CDR2: MNHEY, SVGAGI. The length of the CDR3 is 14 residues. Trimming removed 2 bases from V and 2 bases from J, with 6 bases in between. The CDR3 DNA follows: TGTGCCAGCAGTTACGGCGTAAACACCGGGGAGCTGTTTTTT. It translates to CASSYGVNTGELFF.

The chain has TRBV18 and TRBJ2-3, with a possible D match to TRBD1 (7 bases). V dropped 5 bases and J dropped 1 base, with 16 bases sitting between them. The germline gives CDR1 KGHSH, CDR2 LQKENI. This CDR3 region has 16 residues. CDR3 residues: CASSALEGTGTDTQYF. The CDR3 DNA sequence: TGTGCCAGCTCAGCGCTGGAGGGGACAGGCACAGATACGCAGTATTTT. The whole variable domain, remainder taken from reference TRBV18 and TRBJ2-3, is NAGVMQNPRHLVRRRGQEARLRCSPMKGHSHVYWYRQLPEEGLKFMVYLQKENIIDESGMPKERFSAEFPKEGPSILRIQQVVRGDSAAYFCASSALEGTGTDTQYFGPGTRLTVL.

As DNA, the CDR3 is TGTGCCAGCAGCTACAATGAGCAGTTCTTC. It encodes CASSYNEQFF. V and J are TRBV7-2 and TRBJ2-1; D gene uncertain. Germline-derived CDR1 and CDR2 are SGHTA and FQGNSA. V lost 4 bases and J 5 bases, leaving 0 bases between the germline ends. The CDR3 consists of 10 residues. Based on the CDR3 plus reference TRBV7-2 and TRBJ2-1, the full variable domain is GAGVSQSPSNKVTEKGKDVELRCDPISGHTALYWYRQSLGQGLEFLIYFQGNSAPDKSGLPSDRFSAERTGGSVSTLTIQRTQQEDSAVYLCASSYNEQFFGPGTRLTVL.

This chain joins TRBV7-2 and TRBJ2-7; D might be TRBD1 (5 bases). Germline V gives CDR1 SGHTA, CDR2 FQGNSA. The CDR3 is 13 residues long. With 5 bases removed from V and 6 bases from J, the gap between germline ends came to 14 bases. CDR3 sequence reads: CASSPGNSPEQYV. CDR3 DNA: TGTGCCAGCAGCCCAGGGAACTCCCCCGAGCAGTACGTC.

The V gene is TRBV4-1, the J gene TRBJ1-1; D not resolved. Looked up from germline, CDR1 is MGHRA and CDR2 is YSYEKL. The length of the CDR3 is 15 residues. V lost 1 base to trimming and J lost 6 bases, with 15 bases between them. CDR3 protein: CASSQGQRAWAEAFF. The DNA of the CDR3 is TGCGCCAGCAGCCAAGGGCAGCGGGCCTGGGCTGAAGCTTTCTTT.

The count of this clone is one. The V call is TRBV5-1, the J call TRBJ1-2; a possible D gene is TRBD1 (5 bases). Trimming stripped 0 bases from V and 5 bases from J, with 8 bases between. This CDR3 is built from 13 residues. Germline loops: CDR1 SGHRS, CDR2 YFSETQ. The CDR3, as DNA: TGCGCCAGCAGCTTGGATTGGGGGTATGGCTACACCTTC. As protein: CASSLDWGYGYTF.

CDR3 DNA: TGTGCCAGCAGCGGCGGGCCATCGAATGAGCAGTTCTTC. Its translation: CASSGGPSNEQFF. The V gene is TRBV7-2, the J gene TRBJ2-1, with a weak D call TRBD2 (5 bases). Germline lookup yields CDR1 SGHTA and CDR2 FQGNSA. The germline V and J ends were trimmed by 5 bases and 7 bases, with 12 bases remaining between them. The CDR3 loop spans 13 amino acids.

The V call is TRBV11-3, the J call TRBJ2-1, with 7 bases fitting TRBD1. The CDR3 is made up of 14 amino acids. Germline V gene lookup returns CDR1 SGHNT and CDR2 YENEEA. V shed 6 bases and J 8 bases; nucleotides not matched to a gene: 10. In DNA form, the CDR3 reads TGTGCCAGCAGTTCAGGGGGTCGAATCGATGAGCAGTTCTTC. Amino acid sequence: CASSSGGRIDEQFF.

This clone was observed once. This chain uses TRBV6-5 with TRBJ1-2; the match to TRBD1 covers 7 bases. The ends lost 11 bases at V and 4 bases at J; junction bases unmatched: 10. The CDR3 is 13 amino acids. Looked up from germline, CDR1 is MNHEY and CDR2 is SVGAGI. CDR3 in amino acids: CAVRGTEGYGYTF. CDR3 bases: TGTGCCGTAAGGGGGACAGAGGGCTATGGCTACACCTTC.

V usage is TRBV7-2 and J usage is TRBJ1-2; possible D gene TRBD1, 5 bases. Per germline, CDR1 SGHTA and CDR2 FQGNSA. The V end lost 4 bases, the J end lost 5 bases, and 5 bases lay between the germline ends. The CDR3 length is 11 residues. CDR3 amino acids: CASSWTYGYTF. The CDR3 DNA reads TGTGCCAGCAGCTGGACATATGGCTACACCTTC.

This clone was detected only once. The chain has TRBV28 and TRBJ2-3; D is unclear. The CDR3 has 14 amino acids. Germline V lookup: CDR1 MDHEN, CDR2 SYDVKM. The germline V and J ends were trimmed by 6 bases and 5 bases, with 15 bases remaining between them. The CDR3 spells CASRLKGTRDTQYF. The CDR3, as DNA: TGTGCCAGCAGGCTGAAGGGCACAAGAGATACGCAGTATTTT.

The rearrangement joins TRBV5-1 to TRBJ2-6; D is unresolved. The CDR3 is made up of 15 amino acids. Germline CDR1 SGHRS, CDR2 YFSETQ. Deletions cut 2 bases from V and 2 bases from J, with 8 bases between. The CDR3, as DNA: TGCGCCAGCAGCTTTGAAGGGCCTGGGGCCAACGTCCTGACTTTC. It yields the protein CASSFEGPGANVLTF.

The chain recombines TRBV15 with TRBJ1-1; D is possibly TRBD1 (5 bases). Deletions cut 0 bases from V and 4 bases from J, with 15 bases between. The CDR3 is made up of 16 amino acids. Per germline, CDR1 LNHNV and CDR2 YYDKDF (reference sequence). The CDR3 sequence: CATSRDVGPRGTEAFF. The CDR3 DNA sequence: TGTGCCACCAGCAGAGATGTGGGACCAAGAGGCACTGAAGCTTTCTTT.